This TCR beta chain was identified during a study of neurological immune-mediated disorders. Broader study findings: Repertoires from 18 of 34 multiple sclerosis patients grouped phylogenetically into a related-CDR3 cluster, suggesting a possible signature.

V was clipped by 5 bases and J by 4 bases; unmatched bases: 6. This CDR3 is 14 amino acids long. Looked up from germline, CDR1 is SGHDT and CDR2 is YYEEEE. This clonotype has at least ten counts. Its target is not known. TCRdb independently ran MiXCR on the 5' RACE reads; one entry per CDR3 protein. The table shows some 120,000 distinct CDR3 sequences, with 3% to 3.5% occurring only once. The sample was PBMCs. The TCR originated in a woman in her twenties or thirties with multiple sclerosis. The V gene is TRBV5-6, the J gene TRBJ2-3; TRBD1 matches 8 bases. Here the CDR3 DNA reads TGTGCCAGCAGGGACAGGGATAACTCAGATACGCAGTATTTT. Protein product: CASRDRDNSDTQYF. The full variable domain, in which reference TRBV5-6 and TRBJ2-3 provide the parts outside the CDR3, is DAGVTQSPTHLIKTRGQQVTLRCSPKSGHDTVSWYQQALGQGPQFIFQYYEEEERQRGNFPDRFSGHQFPNYSSELNVNALLLGDSALYLCASRDRDNSDTQYFGPGTRLTVL.